A selection of T cell receptor beta chains follows, all from one sample in a study of T cells in localized non-small cell lung cancer. Here immunoSEQ multiplex PCR was the method, and the copy in TCRdb shows in-frame clones only, minus some. The data show around 33,000 clones, 82% seen once. Material: peripheral blood, obtained before any cancer treatment. These receptors were taken from a male donor older than 55 with stage III squamous cell lung carcinoma. Both conserved end residues are part of each CDR3. The D gene is left open where the match is weak. The size field is filled for only some rows; it gives once, few, many or a size class.

CDR3 protein,CDR3 DNA,J gene,V gene,clone size,D gene
CASTAQGWEMEELFF,TGCGCCAGTACCGCACAGGGGTGGGAGATGGAGGAGCTGTTTTTT,TRBJ2-2,TRBV5-1,.,TRBD1
CASPRGGGNEQFF,TGTGCCAGCCCGAGGGGAGGTGGCAATGAGCAGTTCTTC,TRBJ2-1,TRBV7-9,.,.
CASSYRDVDTGELFF,TGTGCCAGCAGTTACCGAGATGTCGACACCGGGGAGCTGTTTTTT,TRBJ2-2,TRBV6-5,.,.
CASSASAGGADTQYF,TGTGCCAGCAGTGCATCGGCGGGCGGGGCAGATACGCAGTATTTT,TRBJ2-3,TRBV7-2,once,.
CASSPGARETQYF,TGTGCCAGCAGCCCTGGGGCGCGGGAGACCCAGTACTTC,TRBJ2-5,TRBV14,once,.
CAWANGDRETQYF,TGTGCCTGGGCCAATGGGGACCGGGAGACCCAGTACTTC,TRBJ2-5,TRBV30,few,.
CAWNDLTSDSPLHF,TGTGCCTGGAATGATCTGACGTCAGATTCACCCCTCCACTTT,TRBJ1-6,TRBV30,.,.
CASSPRTSGGHEQFF,TGTGCCAGCAGCCCTCGGACTAGCGGGGGGCATGAGCAGTTCTTC,TRBJ2-1,TRBV7-3,once,TRBD2
CASSQGSQETQYF,TGTGCCAGCTCACAGGGGTCTCAAGAGACCCAGTACTTC,TRBJ2-5,TRBV18,.,.
CASSIREGFGTQYF,TGTGCCAGCAGCATACGGGAGGGTTTCGGGACCCAGTACTTC,TRBJ2-5,TRBV7-7,.,TRBD2
CSVGAAGGSYNEQFF,TGCAGCGTCGGTGCCGCGGGGGGTTCCTACAATGAGCAGTTCTTC,TRBJ2-1,TRBV29-1,.,TRBD2
CASSVEPWQQETQYF,TGTGCCAGCAGCGTAGAGCCTTGGCAGCAAGAGACCCAGTACTTC,TRBJ2-5,TRBV9,.,.
CASSPGASTDTQYF,TGTGCCAGTAGCCCAGGGGCTAGCACAGATACGCAGTATTTT,TRBJ2-3,TRBV19,.,.
CASSPRFLSETQYF,TGTGCCAGCTCACCAAGGTTTCTATCGGAGACCCAGTACTTC,TRBJ2-5,TRBV18,.,.
CATSRLAGVSYEQYF,TGTGCCACCAGCAGACTAGCGGGAGTTAGCTACGAGCAGTACTTC,TRBJ2-7,TRBV15,.,TRBD2
CASRLGQNTEAFF,TGTGCCAGCAGATTGGGACAGAACACTGAAGCTTTCTTT,TRBJ1-1,TRBV2,.,.
CASSPGLAGGGETQYF,TGTGCCAGCAGCCCGGGACTAGCGGGAGGGGGGGAGACCCAGTACTTC,TRBJ2-5,TRBV5-4,.,TRBD2